This T cell receptor (beta chain) derives from a study of T cell changes during pregnancy in multiple sclerosis. The CDR3 covers 15 residues. Germline-derived CDR1 and CDR2 are MDHEN and SYDVKM. The V and J ends lost 5 bases and 7 bases, in that order; junction bases with no gene match: 10. Profiled with immunoSEQ multiplex PCR; TCRdb holds only in-frame clones, not every one. The table lists some 80,000 clones, 70% to 90% of them singletons, with around 0.96% in the top ten. The source of this sequence is a female donor in good health, enrolled as a control in a pregnancy study. The chain combines TRBV28 with TRBJ1-5, with TRBD1 matching over 8 bases. The source was peripheral blood, collected in the first trimester of pregnancy. DNA of the CDR3: TGTGCCAGCAGTCCTCATGACAGGGGACGGCAGCCCCAGCATTTT. It specifies CASSPHDRGRQPQHF.